A single sample is the source of the 18 T cell receptor beta chains below, sequenced in a study of PD-1 blockade in classical Hodgkin lymphoma. The method was immunoSEQ multiplex PCR; TCRdb's version includes in-frame clones alone and lacks a portion of them. The table lists roughly 14,000 clones, around 84% of them singletons, with around a quarter in the top ten. Exposure to brentuximab vedotin varied, and each patient had relapsed following autologous stem cell transplantation. The material was peripheral blood mononuclear cells (PBMCs), obtained at baseline. The receptors here all came from a human donor with classical Hodgkin lymphoma.

The genes are TRBV14 and TRBJ1-2; D remains unclear. The CDR3 is made up of 14 amino acids. Germline assignment: CDR1 SGHDN and CDR2 FVKESK. The germline V and J ends were trimmed by 0 bases and 6 bases, with 11 bases remaining between them. CDR3 nucleotides: TGTGCCAGCAGCCAAGAACGGATCGGTCATGGCTACACCTTC. It translates to CASSQERIGHGYTF.

In this sample, this clone turned up once. This chain uses TRBV2 with TRBJ1-3; D is perhaps TRBD1 (5 bases). This CDR3 has 12 amino acids. V was pared by 8 bases and J by 10 bases, with 15 bases between. In germline, CDR1 is SNHLY, CDR2 FYNNEI. The CDR3 sequence: CASYGTVGTIYF. The CDR3 DNA reads TGTGCCAGCTATGGGACGGTCGGGACCATATATTTT. The variable domain in full, with the rest retrieved from reference TRBV2 and TRBJ1-3, is EPEVTQTPSHQVTQMGQEVILRCVPISNHLYFYWYRQILGQKVEFLVSFYNNEISEKSEIFDDQFSVERPDGSNFTLKIRSTKLEDSAMYFCASYGTVGTIYFGEGSWLTVV.

This clone came up a few times. CDR3: CASSPIKTNEKLFF. In DNA form, the CDR3 reads TGTGCCAGCAGCCCCATCAAGACCAATGAAAAACTGTTTTTT. The chain recombines TRBV9 with TRBJ1-4; D is ambiguous. The CDR3 sequence is 14 residues long. Germline V gives CDR1 SGDLS, CDR2 YYNGEE. Between the trimmed V and J ends, which lost 4 bases and 5 bases, there was a span of 12 bases.

This clone was detected a few times. This chain connects TRBV29-1 to TRBJ1-2; 7 bases are a match to TRBD1. Germline CDR1 is SQVTM and CDR2 is ANQGSEA. This CDR3 is built from 12 residues. Trimming removed 6 bases from V and 7 bases from J; junction bases left unmatched: 8. The CDR3 DNA follows: TGCAGCGTAGGGGACAGAGTACGTGGCTACACCTTC. Its protein is CSVGDRVRGYTF.

Only one count was recorded for this clone. The rearrangement joins TRBV9 to TRBJ2-2, with D perhaps being TRBD1 or TRBD2 (6 bases each). CDR3 length: 14 amino acids. CDR1 and CDR2 (germline): SGDLS, YYNGEE. V lost 5 bases to trimming and J lost 3 bases, with 11 bases between them. CDR3 in amino acids: CASRRGADTGELFF. CDR3 nucleotide sequence: TGTGCCAGCAGAAGGGGGGCTGACACCGGGGAGCTGTTTTTT.

The chain recombines TRBV11-1 with TRBJ1-4, with TRBD1 matching 7 bases. CDR1 and CDR2 (germline): SGHAT, FQDESV (reference sequence). The CDR3 is 14 residues long. After removal of 6 bases from V and 4 bases from J, the junction contained 5 bases not matched to a gene. CDR3 nucleotide sequence: TGTGCCAGCAGACAAGGACAGGTTAATGAAAAACTGTTTTTT. Protein product: CASRQGQVNEKLFF.

The rearrangement joins TRBV10-2 to TRBJ1-4, with D possibly matching TRBD1 (5 bases). This CDR3 is 14 amino acids long. Trimming removed 2 bases from V and 6 bases from J, with 10 bases in between. CDR1 and CDR2 from the germline V gene are WSHSY and SAAADI. In DNA, the CDR3 is TGCGCCAGCAGTGAGAGGAGGGGTGATGAAAAACTGTTTTTT. It yields the protein CASSERRGDEKLFF.

The chain employs TRBV27 and TRBJ1-2, with D maybe TRBD1 (5 bases). V was shortened by 1 base and J by 0 bases, with 9 bases between the two germline ends. CDR3 length: 15 amino acids. CDR1 is MNHEY and CDR2 is SMNVEV in the germline V gene (reference sequence). The CDR3 bases are TGTGCCAGCAGTTTATATAGGGGAGCTAACTATGGCTACACCTTC. It encodes CASSLYRGANYGYTF.

The chain combines TRBV5-1 with TRBJ1-1; tentatively, D is TRBD1 (5 bases). Trimming removed 5 bases at V and 2 bases at J, with 16 bases between. The CDR3 runs to 15 residues. CDR1 SGHRS and CDR2 YFSETQ come from the germline V gene. CDR3: CASRRGGGENTEAFF. As DNA, the CDR3 is TGCGCCAGCAGGAGGGGCGGGGGAGAAAACACTGAAGCTTTCTTT. Combining the CDR3 with reference TRBV5-1 and TRBJ1-1 gives the whole variable domain KAGVTQTPRYLIKTRGQQVTLSCSPISGHRSVSWYQQTPGQGLQFLFEYFSETQRNKGNFPGRFSGRQFSNSRSEMNVSTLELGDSALYLCASRRGGGENTEAFFGQGTRLTVV.

The DNA for the CDR3 is TGTGCCAGTCGCTACAACTATGGCTACACCTTC. Translation: CASRYNYGYTF. This rearrangement joins TRBV27 to TRBJ1-2; D not resolved. The CDR3 has 11 amino acids. V was cut by 9 bases and J by 2 bases, with 7 bases left in between. CDR1 is MNHEY, CDR2 SMNVEV, per germline (reference sequence).

The rearrangement uses TRBV5-4 and TRBJ1-4; D uncertain. The CDR3 is 15 residues long. The germline CDR1 and CDR2 sequences are SGHNT and YYREEE (reference sequence). V lost 4 bases to trimming and J lost 8 bases, with 18 bases between them. The CDR3 loop reads CASSRGKGVKEKLFF. DNA for the CDR3: TGTGCCAGCAGCCGTGGGAAGGGCGTGAAGGAAAAACTGTTTTTT. Full variable domain (remainder filled in from reference TRBV5-4 and TRBJ1-4): ETGVTQSPTHLIKTRGQQVTLRCSSQSGHNTVSWYQQALGQGPQFIFQYYREEENGRGNFPPRFSGLQFPNYSSELNVNALELDDSALYLCASSRGKGVKEKLFFGSGTQLSVL.

This clone was seen a handful of times. The rearrangement uses TRBV5-1 and TRBJ2-3; 8 bases agree with TRBD2. V was pared by 4 bases and J by 3 bases, with 7 bases of the junction left unmatched. The CDR3 spans 15 residues. Germline values: CDR1 SGHRS, CDR2 YFSETQ. CDR3 protein: CASSQGLDRTDTQYF. Written as DNA, the CDR3 is TGCGCCAGCAGCCAGGGACTAGATAGGACAGATACGCAGTATTTT. The full variable domain, in which reference TRBV5-1 and TRBJ2-3 provide the parts outside the CDR3, is KAGVTQTPRYLIKTRGQQVTLSCSPISGHRSVSWYQQTPGQGLQFLFEYFSETQRNKGNFPGRFSGRQFSNSRSEMNVSTLELGDSALYLCASSQGLDRTDTQYFGPGTRLTVL.

The chain links TRBV10-3 to TRBJ2-6; D uncertain. This CDR3 has 16 amino acids. The germline V and J ends were trimmed by 0 bases and 0 bases, with 6 bases remaining between them. Germline V gene sequence: CDR1 ENHRY, CDR2 SYGVKD. CDR3 region: CAISESRYSGANVLTF. DNA of the CDR3: TGTGCCATCAGTGAGTCCCGGTACTCTGGGGCCAACGTCCTGACTTTC.

The chain combines TRBV5-6 with TRBJ2-1, with 9 bases identical to TRBD2. Germline V lookup: CDR1 SGHDT, CDR2 YYEEEE. The CDR3 covers 15 residues. Trimming took 0 bases from V and 5 from J; bases not matched to a gene: 3. CDR3 DNA sequence: TGTGCCAGCAGCTTGGGCCTAGCGGGGAACAATGAGCAGTTCTTC. This gives the protein CASSLGLAGNNEQFF. The whole variable domain, filled in from reference TRBV5-6 and TRBJ2-1, reads DAGVTQSPTHLIKTRGQQVTLRCSPKSGHDTVSWYQQALGQGPQFIFQYYEEEERQRGNFPDRFSGHQFPNYSSELNVNALLLGDSALYLCASSLGLAGNNEQFFGPGTRLTVL.

The V gene is TRBV15, the J gene TRBJ1-2; tentatively, D is TRBD1 (6 bases). CDR3 length: 12 amino acids. Germline assignment: CDR1 LNHNV and CDR2 YYDKDF (reference sequence). V gave up 4 bases and J gave up 7 bases, with 10 bases separating them. CDR3 loop: CATSIGGPGYTF. CDR3 in DNA: TGTGCCACCAGCATCGGGGGCCCTGGCTACACCTTC.

This chain joins TRBV6-5 and TRBJ1-2; TRBD1 agrees at 10 bases. V dropped 10 bases and J dropped 4; count of bases not matched to a gene: 12. The germline V gene encodes CDR1 MNHEY and CDR2 SVGAGI. The CDR3 is 15 amino acids. CDR3 nucleotides: TGTGCCACTACAAGCGAGGGACAGGGGTCCTATGGCTACACCTTC. Translation: CATTSEGQGSYGYTF.

The chain has TRBV7-2 and TRBJ2-7, with TRBD2 identical over 8 bases. This CDR3 comprises 15 residues. CDR1 SGHTA and CDR2 FQGNSA come from the germline V gene. V was clipped by 6 bases and J by 2 bases; unmatched bases: 9. CDR3 nucleotide sequence: TGTGCCAGCAGATTGTCTGGCGGGGGGACCTACGAGCAGTACTTC. It specifies CASRLSGGGTYEQYF.

V and J are TRBV6-4 and TRBJ1-2, with D uncertain. The ends were cut back, 6 bases at V and 4 bases at J, with 9 bases in the middle. The CDR3 length is 12 residues. CDR1 is MRHNA and CDR2 is SNTAGT in the germline V gene. For the CDR3, the DNA is TGTGCCAGCAGGAGTGACGGCTATGGCTACACCTTC. Amino acids: CASRSDGYGYTF.